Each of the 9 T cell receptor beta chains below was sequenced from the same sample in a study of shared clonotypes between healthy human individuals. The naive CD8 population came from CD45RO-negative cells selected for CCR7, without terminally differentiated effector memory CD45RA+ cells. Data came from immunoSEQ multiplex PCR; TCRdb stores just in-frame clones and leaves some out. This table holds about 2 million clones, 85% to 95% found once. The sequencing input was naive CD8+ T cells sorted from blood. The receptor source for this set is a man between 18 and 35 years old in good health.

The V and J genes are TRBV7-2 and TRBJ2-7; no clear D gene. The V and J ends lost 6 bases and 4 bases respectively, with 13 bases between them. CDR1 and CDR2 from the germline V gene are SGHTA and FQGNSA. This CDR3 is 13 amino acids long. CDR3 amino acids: CASSFADIYEQYF. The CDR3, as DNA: TGTGCCAGCAGTTTTGCGGATATTTACGAGCAGTACTTC.

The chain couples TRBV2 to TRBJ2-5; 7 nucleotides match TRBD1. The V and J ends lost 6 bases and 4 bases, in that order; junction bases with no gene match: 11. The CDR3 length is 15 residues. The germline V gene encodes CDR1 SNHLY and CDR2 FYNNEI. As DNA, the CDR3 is TGTGCCAGCAGAGACAAACAGGGGAGAGGAGAGACCCAGTACTTC. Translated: CASRDKQGRGETQYF.

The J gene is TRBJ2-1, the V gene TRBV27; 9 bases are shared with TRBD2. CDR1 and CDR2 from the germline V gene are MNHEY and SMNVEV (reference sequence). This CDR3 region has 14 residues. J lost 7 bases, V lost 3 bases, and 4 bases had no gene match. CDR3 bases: TGTGCCAGCAGTTTCTCTAGCGGGAAGAATGAGCAGTTCTTC. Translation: CASSFSSGKNEQFF.

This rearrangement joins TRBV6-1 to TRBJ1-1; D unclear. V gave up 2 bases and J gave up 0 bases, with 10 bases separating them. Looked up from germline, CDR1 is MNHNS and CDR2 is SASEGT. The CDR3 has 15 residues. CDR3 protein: CASSEQAPLNTEAFF. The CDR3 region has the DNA TGTGCCAGCAGTGAACAGGCCCCATTGAACACTGAAGCTTTCTTT.

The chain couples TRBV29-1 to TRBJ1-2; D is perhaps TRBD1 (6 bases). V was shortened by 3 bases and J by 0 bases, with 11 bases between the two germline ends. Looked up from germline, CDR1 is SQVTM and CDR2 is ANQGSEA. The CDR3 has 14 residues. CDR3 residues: CSVESQGSNYGYTF. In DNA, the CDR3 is TGCAGCGTTGAGTCACAGGGATCTAACTATGGCTACACCTTC.

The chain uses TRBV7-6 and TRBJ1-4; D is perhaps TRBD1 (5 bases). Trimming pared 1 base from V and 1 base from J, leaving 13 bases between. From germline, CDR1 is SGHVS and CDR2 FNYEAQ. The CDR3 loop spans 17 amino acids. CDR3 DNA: TGTGCCAGCAGCTTAGGCTCACTGCAGGGAACTAATGAAAAACTGTTTTTT. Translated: CASSLGSLQGTNEKLFF.

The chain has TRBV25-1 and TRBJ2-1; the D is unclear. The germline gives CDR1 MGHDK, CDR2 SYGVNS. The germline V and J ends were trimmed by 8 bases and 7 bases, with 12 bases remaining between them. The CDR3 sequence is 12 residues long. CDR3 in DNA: TGTGCCAGCGGAATCGTATCGAATGAGCAGTTCTTC. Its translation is CASGIVSNEQFF.

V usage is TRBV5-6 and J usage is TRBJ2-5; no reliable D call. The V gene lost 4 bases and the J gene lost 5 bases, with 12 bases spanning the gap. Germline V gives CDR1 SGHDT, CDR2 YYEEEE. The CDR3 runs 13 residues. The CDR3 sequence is CASSKGYSETQYF. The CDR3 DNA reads TGTGCCAGCAGCAAAGGGTACTCGGAGACCCAGTACTTC.

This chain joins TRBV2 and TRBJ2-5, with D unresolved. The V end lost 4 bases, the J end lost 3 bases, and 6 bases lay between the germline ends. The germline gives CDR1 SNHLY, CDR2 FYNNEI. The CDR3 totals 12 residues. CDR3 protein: CASSGQKETQYF. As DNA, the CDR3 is TGTGCCAGCAGTGGTCAGAAAGAGACCCAGTACTTC.